These T cell receptor beta chains were read from a single sample in a study of cytomegalovirus exposure and HLA in healthy donors. Using immunoSEQ multiplex PCR, the repertoire was profiled, and TCRdb retains in-frame clones only, with some absent. In the table there are about 140,000 clones, approximately 83% of which are singletons. Sequenced: PBMCs. These receptors were obtained from a man in his forties in good health and CMV-seropositive. CDR3s include the opening cysteine and the closing phenylalanine or tryptophan. A D gene is named only where the DNA matches it firmly. Where a row states a size, it is once, few, many or the class of an expanded clone; other rows omit it.

D	V	J	size	DNA	CDR3
-	TRBV5-1	TRBJ1-2	-	TGCGCCAGCAGCTCCCTAACAGGGACCAACTATGGCTACACCTTC	CASSSLTGTNYGYTF
-	TRBV19	TRBJ2-7	-	TGTGCCAGTAGTACCCTAGGAGGACCCTACGAGCAGTACTTC	CASSTLGGPYEQYF
TRBD1	TRBV5-6	TRBJ2-3	-	TGTGCCAGCAGCTTTCGAGGGGGCGCAGATACGCAGTATTTT	CASSFRGGADTQYF
-	TRBV7-9	TRBJ2-5	-	TGTGCCAGCAGCTCCTCGGGGAGCGGTCGGGAGACCCAGTACTTC	CASSSSGSGRETQYF
-	TRBV5-1	TRBJ1-4	-	TGCGCCAGCAGCTTCGGGACATTGGGGGAAAAACTGTTTTTT	CASSFGTLGEKLFF
TRBD1	TRBV18	TRBJ1-4	-	TGTGCCAGCTCACGAACACAGGGGAGCACTAATGAAAAACTGTTTTTT	CASSRTQGSTNEKLFF
-	TRBV10-3	TRBJ2-5	-	TGTGCCATCAGTATAGCTAGAGAAGAGACCCAGTACTTC	CAISIAREETQYF
TRBD1	TRBV28	TRBJ1-5	many	TGTGCCAGCAGGTCGGGACAGGGGGTACATCAGCCCCAGCATTTT	CASRSGQGVHQPQHF
TRBD2	TRBV11-2	TRBJ2-1	-	TGTGCCAGCAGCACCCTCCGGGGGGGGCAAGGCAATGAGCAGTTCTTC	CASSTLRGGQGNEQFF
-	TRBV6-1	TRBJ2-1	-	TGTGCCACCCCTCAGTACGACAATGAGCAGTTCTTC	CATPQYDNEQFF
TRBD2	TRBV7-9	TRBJ2-1	-	TGTGCCAGCAGCCCCAGCGGGAGAGGCAATGAGCAGTTCTTC	CASSPSGRGNEQFF
-	TRBV27	TRBJ1-2	few	TGTGCCAGCAGCCTAGGCGGGGCGAGGGGCTACACCTTC	CASSLGGARGYTF
TRBD1	TRBV19	TRBJ2-7	-	TGTGCCAGTAGTCGGACAGGGTCAGGCGAGCAGTACTTC	CASSRTGSGEQYF
TRBD2	TRBV5-1	TRBJ2-4	-	TGCGCCAGCAGCTTGGTTCCTAGCGGGGCAGCCAGGGGAGCCAAAAACATTCAGTACTTC	CASSLVPSGAARGAKNIQYF
-	TRBV5-1	TRBJ1-1	-	TGCGCCAGCAGCGGGCTCCGTCTGAACACTGAAGCTTTCTTT	CASSGLRLNTEAFF
TRBD2	TRBV11-2	TRBJ2-1	-	TGTGCCAGCAGCTTAGTCATGGCGGGGGAGTACAATGAGCAGTTCTTC	CASSLVMAGEYNEQFF
TRBD1	TRBV25-1	TRBJ2-6	few	TGTGCCAGCAGCGCCGGGACAGACCTCTCTGGGGCCAACGTCCTGACTTTC	CASSAGTDLSGANVLTF
TRBD1	TRBV27	TRBJ1-2	-	TGTGCCAGCAGAAAAGACAGGGATGGGGCCTATGGCTACACCTTC	CASRKDRDGAYGYTF
-	TRBV27	TRBJ1-2	-	TGTGCCAGCGGAAGGGGCTATGGCTACACCTTC	CASGRGYGYTF